The entry below gives a single T cell receptor beta chain sequence along with its context. This entry is derived from a study of blood T cell repertoires in COVID-19. The junction had 11 bases not matched to a gene; V was cut back by 7 bases and J by 3 bases. This CDR3 comprises 15 residues. CDR1 and CDR2 (germline): SQVTM, ANQGSEA. Original handling: Amplification with reference gene primers provided the estimates of nucleated cell counts. Assay used: immunoSEQ multiplex PCR; TCRdb lists only in-frame clones, some missing. V, J and clone size are those of that table, while D and trimming were read from the DNA. The sample records about 85,000 clones, nearly 90% being singletons.

This chain connects TRBV29-1 to TRBJ1-1; 10 positions match TRBD1. This clonotype was obtained from a woman older than 75 with active or convalescent COVID-19. Source material: peripheral blood. The CDR3 DNA reads as TGCAGCGCCCCGAGGGACAGGGGTCTCGACACTGAAGCTTTCTTT. Its translation is CSAPRDRGLDTEAFF.